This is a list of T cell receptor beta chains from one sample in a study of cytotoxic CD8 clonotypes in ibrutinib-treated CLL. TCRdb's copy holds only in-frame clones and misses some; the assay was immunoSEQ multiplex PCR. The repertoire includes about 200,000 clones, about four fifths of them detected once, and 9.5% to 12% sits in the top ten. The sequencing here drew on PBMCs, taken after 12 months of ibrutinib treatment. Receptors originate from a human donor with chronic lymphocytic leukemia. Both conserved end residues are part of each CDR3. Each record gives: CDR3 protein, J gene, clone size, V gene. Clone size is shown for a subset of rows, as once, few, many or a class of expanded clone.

CDR3 protein: CASSSQYEQYF
J gene: TRBJ2-7
clone size: NA
V gene: TRBV6-5

CDR3 protein: CASSPPGGTDYEQYF
J gene: TRBJ2-7
clone size: NA
V gene: TRBV18

CDR3 protein: CAISDTGLRYEQYF
J gene: TRBJ2-7
clone size: NA
V gene: TRBV10-3

CDR3 protein: CATSRVVREGYTF
J gene: TRBJ1-2
clone size: NA
V gene: TRBV15

CDR3 protein: CAWMTFNGYTF
J gene: TRBJ1-2
clone size: NA
V gene: TRBV30

CDR3 protein: CASSQDTGWSPLHF
J gene: TRBJ1-6
clone size: NA
V gene: TRBV4-1

CDR3 protein: CASSIFVGARQFNQPQHF
J gene: TRBJ1-5
clone size: NA
V gene: TRBV19

CDR3 protein: CASSLEAGKGYTF
J gene: TRBJ1-2
clone size: few
V gene: TRBV28

CDR3 protein: CASSDGGWGQPQHF
J gene: TRBJ1-5
clone size: NA
V gene: TRBV6-5

CDR3 protein: CASSLGDRNSYNEQFF
J gene: TRBJ2-1
clone size: NA
V gene: TRBV5-6

CDR3 protein: CASSWDRGNTIYF
J gene: TRBJ1-3
clone size: NA
V gene: TRBV5-1

CDR3 protein: CASSLSNREAFF
J gene: TRBJ1-1
clone size: NA
V gene: TRBV28

CDR3 protein: CASSLGVSDTQYF
J gene: TRBJ2-3
clone size: NA
V gene: TRBV11-3

CDR3 protein: CASSPKTRTNIQYF
J gene: TRBJ2-4
clone size: NA
V gene: TRBV2

CDR3 protein: CASSFRLAGNTGELFF
J gene: TRBJ2-2
clone size: NA
V gene: TRBV7-6

CDR3 protein: CASSPVGARGDQPQHF
J gene: TRBJ1-5
clone size: NA
V gene: TRBV18

CDR3 protein: CASSALGGGYTF
J gene: TRBJ1-2
clone size: NA
V gene: TRBV7-9

CDR3 protein: CASSPGFSSYNEQFF
J gene: TRBJ2-1
clone size: NA
V gene: TRBV5-4

CDR3 protein: CASSEAAPGPDSPLHF
J gene: TRBJ1-6
clone size: NA
V gene: TRBV6-1

CDR3 protein: CSVDQGYEQFF
J gene: TRBJ2-1
clone size: many
V gene: TRBV29-1

CDR3 protein: CSVPLTYGYTF
J gene: TRBJ1-2
clone size: NA
V gene: TRBV29-1

CDR3 protein: CASSLELGRYEQYF
J gene: TRBJ2-7
clone size: NA
V gene: TRBV11-2

CDR3 protein: CASSELTGPNYGYTF
J gene: TRBJ1-2
clone size: NA
V gene: TRBV6-1

CDR3 protein: CASSSSSSYNEQFF
J gene: TRBJ2-1
clone size: once
V gene: TRBV11-2

CDR3 protein: CASSLRGPEQYF
J gene: TRBJ2-7
clone size: NA
V gene: TRBV5-1

CDR3 protein: CASSLDVGSIDGYTF
J gene: TRBJ1-2
clone size: NA
V gene: TRBV11-1

CDR3 protein: CASSHRANEQFF
J gene: TRBJ2-1
clone size: few
V gene: TRBV27

CDR3 protein: CASSATGGSGGELFF
J gene: TRBJ2-2
clone size: NA
V gene: TRBV5-1

CDR3 protein: CASSLVPGFTQYF
J gene: TRBJ2-5
clone size: once
V gene: TRBV11-1

CDR3 protein: CASTRTSGRGHTGELFF
J gene: TRBJ2-2
clone size: NA
V gene: TRBV2

CDR3 protein: CASSFSSGRGNEQFF
J gene: TRBJ2-1
clone size: NA
V gene: TRBV28

CDR3 protein: CASSQDGGRYGYTF
J gene: TRBJ1-2
clone size: once
V gene: TRBV4-2

CDR3 protein: CASSQGGTRGPEGTIYF
J gene: TRBJ1-3
clone size: NA
V gene: TRBV4-2

CDR3 protein: CASSPPTGQNTEAFF
J gene: TRBJ1-1
clone size: NA
V gene: TRBV27

CDR3 protein: CASRPRGGNEQFF
J gene: TRBJ2-1
clone size: NA
V gene: TRBV11-2

CDR3 protein: CASSLNGHPRNTGELFF
J gene: TRBJ2-2
clone size: NA
V gene: TRBV7-9

CDR3 protein: CASSPSGTSGGIPRIF
J gene: TRBJ2-1
clone size: NA
V gene: TRBV7-9

CDR3 protein: CASSLLNVLYNSPLHF
J gene: TRBJ1-6
clone size: NA
V gene: TRBV18

CDR3 protein: CASRWAGSDGYTF
J gene: TRBJ1-2
clone size: NA
V gene: TRBV2

CDR3 protein: CARSLAGTSDNEQFF
J gene: TRBJ2-1
clone size: few
V gene: TRBV5-3

CDR3 protein: CASSFTGGGYEQYF
J gene: TRBJ2-7
clone size: NA
V gene: TRBV13

CDR3 protein: CAWNIGGYEQYF
J gene: TRBJ2-7
clone size: NA
V gene: TRBV30